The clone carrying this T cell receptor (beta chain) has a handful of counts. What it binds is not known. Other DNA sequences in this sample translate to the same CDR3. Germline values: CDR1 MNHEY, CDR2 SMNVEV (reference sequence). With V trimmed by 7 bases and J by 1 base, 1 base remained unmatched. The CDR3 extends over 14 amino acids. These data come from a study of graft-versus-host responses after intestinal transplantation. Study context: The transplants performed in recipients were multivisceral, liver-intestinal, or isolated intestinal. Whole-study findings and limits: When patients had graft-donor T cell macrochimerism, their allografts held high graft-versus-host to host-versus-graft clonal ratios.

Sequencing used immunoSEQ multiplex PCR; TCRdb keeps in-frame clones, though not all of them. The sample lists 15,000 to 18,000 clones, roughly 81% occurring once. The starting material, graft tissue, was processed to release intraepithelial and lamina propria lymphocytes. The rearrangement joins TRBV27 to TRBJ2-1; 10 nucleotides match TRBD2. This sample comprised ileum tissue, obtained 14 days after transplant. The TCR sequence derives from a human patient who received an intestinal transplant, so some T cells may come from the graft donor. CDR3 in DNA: TGTGCCAGCAAACTAGCGGGATCCTACAATGAGCAGTTCTTC. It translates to CASKLAGSYNEQFF.